This T cell receptor (beta chain) was captured in a study of shared clonotypes between healthy human individuals. Study at large: Each donor's CD4 naive and CD4 memory cells filled three plates apiece, CD8 naive two, and CD8 memory one.

Replicate PCRs for sorted subsets used approximately 220 ng DNA; this equaled 25,000 to 35,000 T cell genomes. Using immunoSEQ multiplex PCR, the repertoire was profiled, and TCRdb retains in-frame clones only, with some absent. The sample lists approximately 2,200,000 clones; 93% were seen once. Comments on this clone: Its antigen is still unknown. Within the sample, other DNA sequences also encode this same CDR3.

It was CD45RO-negative cells, positively selected for CCR7, that made up naive CD8 cells, with terminally differentiated effector memory CD45RA+ cells excluded. None of the donors, who were healthy HIV-negative adults, had recently had acute infections or vaccinations. The trim removed 6 bases at V and 4 bases at J, leaving 6 bases unmatched. CDR3 size: 14 residues. Germline V CDR1 and CDR2: LNHDA, SQIVND (reference sequence). Regarding the study as a whole: Naive subsets, compared against memory subsets, generally had larger estimated richness values.

The clonotype comes from a young man in good health. Some clones in this sample may be carry-over from other donors' samples. The V and J genes are TRBV19 and TRBJ2-7; 10 bases are shared with TRBD1. What was sequenced was naive CD8+ T cells from PBMCs. CDR3 nucleotide sequence: TGTGCCAGTAGCCTTGGGACAGGGGCATACGAGCAGTACTTC. It translates to CASSLGTGAYEQYF.